This T cell receptor beta chain was documented in a study of T cells after yellow fever vaccination. The CDR3 has 15 residues. Germline V gives CDR1 LGHDT, CDR2 YNNKEL (reference sequence). V was pared by 1 base and J by 4 bases, with 14 bases between. TCRdb passed the 5' RACE reads through MiXCR, listing each CDR3 protein once. The profile covers 200,000 to 300,000 distinct CDR3 sequences, with roughly 6.8% appearing a single time and roughly 1% taken by the ten largest. The chain is built from TRBV3-1 and TRBJ2-7, with D perhaps TRBD2 (7 bases). The sequencing here drew on CD4+ T cells sorted from PBMCs, taken on the day of the yellow fever booster vaccination. The clonotype comes from a man aged 25 to 40 who received the YFV17D yellow fever vaccine. CDR3 in DNA: TGTGCCAGCAGCCAAGCCTGGGGGGGCGCGTACGAGCAGTACTTC. Translation: CASSQAWGGAYEQYF.